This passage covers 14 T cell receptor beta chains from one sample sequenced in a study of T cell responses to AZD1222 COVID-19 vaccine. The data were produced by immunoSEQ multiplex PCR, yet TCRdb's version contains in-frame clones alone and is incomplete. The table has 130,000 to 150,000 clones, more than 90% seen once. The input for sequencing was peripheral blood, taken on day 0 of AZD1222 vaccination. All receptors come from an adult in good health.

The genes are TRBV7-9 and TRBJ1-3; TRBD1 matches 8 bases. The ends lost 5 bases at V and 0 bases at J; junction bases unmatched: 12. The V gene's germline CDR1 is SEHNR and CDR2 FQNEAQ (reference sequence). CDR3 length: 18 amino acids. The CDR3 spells CASSPPGGKTLSGNTIYF. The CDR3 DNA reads TGTGCCAGCAGCCCCCCAGGGGGCAAAACACTCTCTGGAAACACCATATATTTT.

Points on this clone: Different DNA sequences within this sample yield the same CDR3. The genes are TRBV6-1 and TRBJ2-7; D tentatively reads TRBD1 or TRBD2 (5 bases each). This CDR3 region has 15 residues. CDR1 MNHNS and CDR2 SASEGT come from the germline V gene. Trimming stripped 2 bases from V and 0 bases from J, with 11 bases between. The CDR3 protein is CASSESPGSSYEQYF. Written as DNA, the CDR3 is TGTGCCAGCAGTGAAAGTCCAGGGAGCTCCTACGAGCAGTACTTC.

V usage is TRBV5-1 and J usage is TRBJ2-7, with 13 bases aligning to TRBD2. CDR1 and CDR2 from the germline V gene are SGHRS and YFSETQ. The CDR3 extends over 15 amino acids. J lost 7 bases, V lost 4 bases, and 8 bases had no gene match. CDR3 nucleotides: TGCGCCAGCAGCCCGGGACTAGCGGGATCTGGGGAGCAGTACTTC. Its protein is CASSPGLAGSGEQYF. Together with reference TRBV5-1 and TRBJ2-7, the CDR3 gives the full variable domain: KAGVTQTPRYLIKTRGQQVTLSCSPISGHRSVSWYQQTPGQGLQFLFEYFSETQRNKGNFPGRFSGRQFSNSRSEMNVSTLELGDSALYLCASSPGLAGSGEQYFGPGTRLTVT.

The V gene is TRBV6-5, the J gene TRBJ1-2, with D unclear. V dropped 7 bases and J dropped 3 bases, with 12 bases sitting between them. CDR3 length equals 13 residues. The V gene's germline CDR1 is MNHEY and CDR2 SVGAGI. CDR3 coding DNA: TGTGCCAGCACCCCTGCCACCTACTATGGCTACACCTTC. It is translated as CASTPATYYGYTF.

The CDR3 DNA reads as TGCGCCAGCAGCCGAGGGCCGACAGGGGAAGGCAATCAGCCCCAGCATTTT. This sequence encodes CASSRGPTGEGNQPQHF. The chain has TRBV5-1 and TRBJ1-5; TRBD1 matches 8 bases. CDR1 and CDR2 (germline): SGHRS, YFSETQ. The CDR3 loop spans 17 amino acids. V lost 4 bases to trimming and J lost 2 bases; unmatched junction nucleotides: 11.

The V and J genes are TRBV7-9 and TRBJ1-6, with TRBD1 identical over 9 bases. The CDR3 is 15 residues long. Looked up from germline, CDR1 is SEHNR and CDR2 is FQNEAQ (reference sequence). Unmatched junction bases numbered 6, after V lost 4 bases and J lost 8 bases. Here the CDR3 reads CASSSGTGFYSPLHF. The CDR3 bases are TGTGCCAGCAGCTCCGGGACAGGGTTTTATTCACCCCTCCACTTT.

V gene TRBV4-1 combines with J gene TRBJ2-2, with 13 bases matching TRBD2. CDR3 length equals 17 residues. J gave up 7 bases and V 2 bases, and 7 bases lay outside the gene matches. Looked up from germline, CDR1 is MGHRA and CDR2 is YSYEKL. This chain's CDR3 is CASSQLGLAGAGGELFF. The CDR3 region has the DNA TGCGCCAGCAGCCAACTCGGACTAGCGGGAGCTGGCGGGGAGCTGTTTTTT.

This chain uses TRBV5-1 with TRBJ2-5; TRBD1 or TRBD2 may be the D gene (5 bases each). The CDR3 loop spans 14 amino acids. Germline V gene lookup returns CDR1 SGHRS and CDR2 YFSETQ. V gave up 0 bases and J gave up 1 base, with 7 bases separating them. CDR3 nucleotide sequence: TGCGCCAGCAGCTTGGCAGGGACCCAAGAGACCCAGTACTTC. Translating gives CASSLAGTQETQYF.

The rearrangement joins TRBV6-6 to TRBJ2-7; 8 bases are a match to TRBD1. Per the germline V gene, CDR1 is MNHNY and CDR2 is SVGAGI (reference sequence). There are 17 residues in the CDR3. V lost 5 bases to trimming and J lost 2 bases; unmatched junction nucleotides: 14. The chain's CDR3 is CASSRTRPDRAPYEQYF. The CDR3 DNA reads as TGTGCCAGCAGTCGTACCCGCCCGGACAGGGCGCCCTACGAGCAGTACTTC.

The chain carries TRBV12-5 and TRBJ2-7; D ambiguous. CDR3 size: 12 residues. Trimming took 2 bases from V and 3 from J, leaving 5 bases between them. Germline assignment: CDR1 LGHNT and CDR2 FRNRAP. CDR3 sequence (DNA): TGTGCTAGTGGTTTGTCGTACTACGAGCAGTACTTC. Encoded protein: CASGLSYYEQYF.

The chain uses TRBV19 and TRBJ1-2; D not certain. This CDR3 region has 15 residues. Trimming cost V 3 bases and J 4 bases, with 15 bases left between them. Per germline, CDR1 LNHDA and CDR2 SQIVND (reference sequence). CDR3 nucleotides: TGTGCCAGTAGTATCGCGGCTCAGGCAGGCTATGGCTACACCTTC. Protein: CASSIAAQAGYGYTF.

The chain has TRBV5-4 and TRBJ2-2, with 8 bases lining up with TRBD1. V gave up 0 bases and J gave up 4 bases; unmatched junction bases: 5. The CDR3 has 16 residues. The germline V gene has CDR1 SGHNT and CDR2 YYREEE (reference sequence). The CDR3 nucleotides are TGTGCCAGCAGCTTGGCGCAGGGGGCGCGCACCGGGGAGCTGTTTTTT. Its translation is CASSLAQGARTGELFF.

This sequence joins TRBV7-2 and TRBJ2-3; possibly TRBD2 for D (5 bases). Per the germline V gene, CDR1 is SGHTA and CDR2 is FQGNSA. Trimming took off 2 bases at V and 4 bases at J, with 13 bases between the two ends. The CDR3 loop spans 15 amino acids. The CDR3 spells CASSLTALEADTQYF. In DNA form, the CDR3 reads TGTGCCAGCAGCTTAACGGCACTGGAGGCAGATACGCAGTATTTT.

The CDR3 sequence: CASSPRTANTEAFF. DNA for the CDR3: TGTGCCAGCAGCCCCCGGACAGCGAACACTGAAGCTTTCTTT. V is TRBV3-1 (or the pseudogene TRBV3-2) and J is TRBJ1-1; D possibly corresponds to TRBD1 (6 bases). The V end was cut by 4 bases, the J end by 1 base, with 10 bases between. The CDR3 is 14 amino acids. Germline V lookup: CDR1 LGHDT, CDR2 YNNKEL (reference sequence).